One sample yielded the 20 T cell receptor beta chains listed below, sequenced in a study of response to subunit inactivated influenza vaccine. TCRdb re-derived calls from the RT-PCR reads in MiXCR, one entry per CDR3 protein. The table includes approximately 680,000 distinct CDR3 sequences, more than 15% detected once. Material: PBMCs from blood, obtained 12 days after vaccination. These receptors were collected from a man aged 50 to 59 who received an inactivated influenza vaccine.

This clonotype was picked up a small number of times. V gene TRBV9 combines with J gene TRBJ1-1; TRBD1 matches 7 bases. V gave up 3 bases and J gave up 8 bases; unmatched junction bases: 10. In germline, CDR1 is SGDLS, CDR2 YYNGEE. The CDR3 is 14 amino acids. The CDR3: CASSADNRGTEAFF. Here the CDR3 DNA reads TGTGCCAGCAGCGCTGATAACAGGGGAACCGAAGCTTTCTTT.

This clonotype was detected once. The rearrangement uses TRBV20-1 and TRBJ2-3; no definite D call. This CDR3 comprises 12 residues. Germline loops: CDR1 DFQATT, CDR2 SNEGSKA (reference sequence). With 7 bases removed from V and 0 bases from J, the gap between germline ends came to 8 bases. The CDR3 is CSVLFSTDTQYF. For the CDR3, the DNA is TGCAGTGTTCTATTTAGCACAGATACGCAGTATTTT.

The chain has TRBV7-9 and TRBJ2-5; 7 bases are a match to TRBD1. With 4 bases clipped from V and 1 base from J, the junction kept 12 bases outside the gene matches. Germline CDR1 is SEHNR and CDR2 is FQNEAQ (reference sequence). There are 17 residues in the CDR3. CDR3 loop: CASSSPEQGLVQETQYF. The CDR3 DNA follows: TGTGCCAGCAGCTCCCCAGAACAGGGGTTGGTCCAAGAGACCCAGTACTTC.

This clonotype showed up just a few times. This chain links TRBV20-1 with TRBJ2-5, with 13 bases that match TRBD2. V shed 4 bases and J 2 bases; nucleotides not matched to a gene: 4. The CDR3 is 15 residues long. Germline-derived CDR1 and CDR2 are DFQATT and SNEGSKA (reference sequence). CDR3 coding DNA: TGCAGTGCTACGGGACTAGCGGGGATACAAGAGACCCAGTACTTC. Its translation: CSATGLAGIQETQYF.

This clonotype was observed a handful of times. V is TRBV12-3 or TRBV12-4 and J is TRBJ1-5; maybe TRBD1 (6 bases). Trimming shortened V by 3 bases and J by 4 bases, and 10 bases separated the two germline ends. This CDR3 comprises 14 residues. The CDR3 loop is CASSFGTPNQPQHF. Written as DNA, the CDR3 is TGTGCCAGCAGTTTCGGGACACCAAATCAGCCCCAGCATTTT.

This clonotype was counted many times. The J gene is TRBJ1-4, the V gene TRBV4-3; 7 positions agree with TRBD1. Per the germline V gene, CDR1 is LGHNA and CDR2 is YSLEER. This CDR3 has 17 residues. V gave up 0 bases and J gave up 7 bases; unmatched junction bases: 11. CDR3 sequence reads: CASSQDLRQGRSEKLFF. CDR3 DNA sequence: TGCGCCAGCAGCCAAGATCTCCGACAGGGTAGGAGTGAAAAACTGTTTTTT.

The V gene is TRBV6-5, the J gene TRBJ2-5; D unresolved. Germline V lookup: CDR1 MNHEY, CDR2 SVGAGI. CDR3 length: 15 residues. The ends were cut back, 0 bases at V and 0 bases at J, with 8 bases in the middle. CDR3 sequence reads: CASSYSPGYQETQYF. The CDR3, as DNA: TGTGCCAGCAGTTACTCGCCGGGTTACCAAGAGACCCAGTACTTC.

This chain links TRBV7-9 with TRBJ1-1, with D perhaps matching TRBD1 (6 bases). This CDR3 has 15 residues. In germline, CDR1 is SEHNR, CDR2 FQNEAQ (reference sequence). Trimming stripped 3 bases from V and 4 bases from J, with 15 bases between. CDR3 DNA: TGTGCCAGCAGCTTTACAGGGTCAATAGGCACTGAAGCTTTCTTT. Translation gives CASSFTGSIGTEAFF.

The chain recombines TRBV10-3 with TRBJ2-5; the match to TRBD1 covers 7 bases. V shed 2 bases and J 1 base; nucleotides not matched to a gene: 7. The CDR3 has 16 amino acids. The germline CDR1 and CDR2 sequences are ENHRY and SYGVKD. The CDR3 sequence: CAISETKGQLQETQYF. The DNA of the CDR3 is TGTGCCATCAGTGAGACTAAGGGACAGCTCCAAGAGACCCAGTACTTC.

A remark on this clonotype: A much larger clone sits a single nucleotide away, making a read error possible. The chain combines TRBV7-9 with TRBJ2-5; 7 bases align to TRBD1. From germline, CDR1 is SEHNR and CDR2 FQNEAQ (reference sequence). The CDR3 loop spans 14 amino acids. CDR3 nucleotide sequence: TGTGCCATCAGCTCACACAGGGGAGCGGAGACCCAGTACTTC. Translating gives CAISSHRGAETQYF.

This clonotype came up a few times. This rearrangement joins TRBV15 to TRBJ1-6, with 10 nucleotides matching TRBD1. The V gene end was trimmed by 2 bases and the J gene end by 7 bases; junction bases not matched to a gene: 8. The germline V gene has CDR1 LNHNV and CDR2 YYDKDF (reference sequence). The CDR3 is 17 residues long. CDR3 nucleotide sequence: TGTGCCACCAGCAGAACGGACAGGGGGACTGGGAATTCACCCCTCCACTTT. Its translation: CATSRTDRGTGNSPLHF.

The rearrangement uses TRBV20-1 and TRBJ2-7; D is possibly TRBD2 (5 bases). V was trimmed by 3 bases and J by 0 bases, leaving 12 bases between them. The CDR3 sequence is 14 residues long. Germline CDR1 reads DFQATT; CDR2 reads SNEGSKA (reference sequence). CDR3 region: CSARSGLASYEQYF. The CDR3, as DNA: TGCAGTGCTAGGTCCGGGCTAGCCTCCTACGAGCAGTACTTC.

V usage is TRBV5-1 and J usage is TRBJ1-2; TRBD1 aligns across 9 bases. CDR1 is SGHRS and CDR2 is YFSETQ in the germline V gene. This CDR3 has 15 residues. Trimming removed 4 bases from V and 4 bases from J; junction bases left unmatched: 8. DNA for the CDR3: TGCGCCAGCAGCGCCGGGACAGGGCGGGCCTATGGCTACACCTTC. It codes for CASSAGTGRAYGYTF.

The J gene is TRBJ2-3, the V gene TRBV5-1; perhaps D is TRBD1 or TRBD2 (6 bases each). The germline V and J ends were trimmed by 4 bases and 3 bases, with 12 bases remaining between them. Germline V gene data show CDR1 as SGHRS and CDR2 as YFSETQ. The CDR3 contains 14 residues. The CDR3, as DNA: TGCGCCAGCAGCATCGGGGGCTCTACAGATACGCAGTATTTT. It yields the protein CASSIGGSTDTQYF.

This clonotype was detected a few times. The chain recombines TRBV19 with TRBJ2-3; 7 nucleotides line up with TRBD2. The CDR3 loop spans 16 amino acids. The V and J ends lost 2 bases and 7 bases, in that order; junction bases with no gene match: 12. Looked up from germline, CDR1 is LNHDA and CDR2 is SQIVND (reference sequence). This CDR3 is CASSIWASGSPHTQYF. CDR3 coding DNA: TGTGCCAGTAGTATATGGGCTAGCGGATCCCCACATACGCAGTATTTT.

This clonotype was recorded a few times. The chain recombines TRBV7-8 with TRBJ1-1, with TRBD1 matching 8 bases. CDR1 is SGHVS, CDR2 FQNEAQ, per germline. The CDR3 runs 13 residues. V lost 3 bases, J lost 5 bases, and 2 bases stayed unmatched. The CDR3 loop reads CASSLGQETEAFF. The CDR3 DNA reads TGTGCCAGCAGCTTGGGACAGGAGACTGAAGCTTTCTTT.

This clonotype showed up many times. V usage is TRBV20-1 and J usage is TRBJ2-5; D unresolved. This CDR3 is built from 15 residues. Per germline, CDR1 DFQATT and CDR2 SNEGSKA (reference sequence). Trimming cost V 2 bases and J 1 base, with 14 bases left between them. CDR3 nucleotides: TGCAGTGCTAGAAACACCGGACGGAGCCAAGAGACCCAGTACTTC. Its protein is CSARNTGRSQETQYF.

A few counts support this clonotype. J is TRBJ1-4 and V is TRBV6-5; D call uncertain. This CDR3 contains 16 residues. The germline V gene has CDR1 MNHEY and CDR2 SVGAGI. The V end lost 0 bases, the J end lost 0 bases, and 8 bases lay between the germline ends. CDR3: CASSYSSQTTNEKLFF. In DNA form, the CDR3 reads TGTGCCAGCAGTTACTCATCACAAACAACTAATGAAAAACTGTTTTTT.

This clonotype occurred many times. The V gene is TRBV12-3 or TRBV12-4, the J gene TRBJ2-7; 9 nucleotides match TRBD1. The CDR3 runs to 14 residues. The V and J ends lost 5 bases and 5 bases, in that order; junction bases with no gene match: 7. This CDR3 reads CASSTWTGDHEQYF. DNA of the CDR3: TGTGCCAGCAGTACCTGGACAGGGGATCACGAGCAGTACTTC.

The chain combines TRBV6-5 with TRBJ2-3; D unclear. CDR3 length equals 15 residues. V was pared by 2 bases and J by 0 bases, with 9 bases between. CDR1 and CDR2 (germline): MNHEY, SVGAGI. CDR3 in DNA: TGTGCCAGCAGTTACCGGTGGAGAAGCACAGATACGCAGTATTTT. Protein: CASSYRWRSTDTQYF.